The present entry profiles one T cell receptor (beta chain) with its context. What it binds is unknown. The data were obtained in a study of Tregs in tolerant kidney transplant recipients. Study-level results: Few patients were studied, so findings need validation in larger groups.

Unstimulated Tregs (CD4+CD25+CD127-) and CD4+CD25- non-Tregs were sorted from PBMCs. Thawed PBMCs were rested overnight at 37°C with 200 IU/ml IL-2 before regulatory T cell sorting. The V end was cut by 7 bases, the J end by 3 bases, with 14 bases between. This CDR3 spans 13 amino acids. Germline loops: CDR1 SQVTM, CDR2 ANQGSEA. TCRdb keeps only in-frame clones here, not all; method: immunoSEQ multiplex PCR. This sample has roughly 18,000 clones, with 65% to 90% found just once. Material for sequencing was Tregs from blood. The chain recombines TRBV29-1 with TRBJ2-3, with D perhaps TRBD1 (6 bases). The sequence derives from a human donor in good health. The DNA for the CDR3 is TGCAGCGGTGGACAGCTGGGGACAGATACGCAGTATTTT. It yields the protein CSGGQLGTDTQYF.